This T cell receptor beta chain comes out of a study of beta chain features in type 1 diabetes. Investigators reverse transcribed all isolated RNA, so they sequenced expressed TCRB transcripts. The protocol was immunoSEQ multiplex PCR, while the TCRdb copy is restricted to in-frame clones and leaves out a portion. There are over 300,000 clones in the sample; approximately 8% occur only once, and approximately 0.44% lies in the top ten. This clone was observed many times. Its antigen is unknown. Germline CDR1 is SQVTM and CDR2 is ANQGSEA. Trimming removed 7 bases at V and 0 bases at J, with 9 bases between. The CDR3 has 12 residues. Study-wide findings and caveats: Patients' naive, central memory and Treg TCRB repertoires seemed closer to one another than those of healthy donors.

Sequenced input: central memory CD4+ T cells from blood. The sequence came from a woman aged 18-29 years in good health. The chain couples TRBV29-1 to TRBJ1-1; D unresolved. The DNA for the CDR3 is TGCAGCGAGATGAGGGTGAACACTGAAGCTTTCTTT. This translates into CSEMRVNTEAFF.